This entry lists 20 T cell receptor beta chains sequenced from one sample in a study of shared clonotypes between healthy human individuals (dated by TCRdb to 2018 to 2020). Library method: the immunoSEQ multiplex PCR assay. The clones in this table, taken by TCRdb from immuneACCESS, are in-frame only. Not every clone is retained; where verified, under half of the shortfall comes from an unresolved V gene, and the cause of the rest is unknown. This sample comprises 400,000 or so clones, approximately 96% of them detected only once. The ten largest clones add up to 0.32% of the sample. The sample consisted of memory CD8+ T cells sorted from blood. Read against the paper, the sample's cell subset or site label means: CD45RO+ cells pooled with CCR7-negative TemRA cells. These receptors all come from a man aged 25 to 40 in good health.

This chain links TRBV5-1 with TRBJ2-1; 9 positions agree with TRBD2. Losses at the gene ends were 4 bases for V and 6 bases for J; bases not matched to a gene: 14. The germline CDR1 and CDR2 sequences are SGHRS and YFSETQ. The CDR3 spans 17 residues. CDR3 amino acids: CASSQKGTSRFFNEQFF. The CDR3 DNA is TGCGCCAGCAGCCAGAAGGGGACTAGCCGATTTTTCAATGAGCAGTTCTTC.

Written as DNA, the CDR3 is TGTGCCAGCAGTTTCTTAGCGGGGCCCTACGAGCAGTACTTC. Translation gives CASSFLAGPYEQYF. The chain couples TRBV27 to TRBJ2-7, with 8 bases identical to TRBD2. V trimming: 3 bases; J trimming: 2 bases; junction bases outside the gene matches: 3. This CDR3 spans 14 amino acids. Per germline, CDR1 MNHEY and CDR2 SMNVEV (reference sequence).

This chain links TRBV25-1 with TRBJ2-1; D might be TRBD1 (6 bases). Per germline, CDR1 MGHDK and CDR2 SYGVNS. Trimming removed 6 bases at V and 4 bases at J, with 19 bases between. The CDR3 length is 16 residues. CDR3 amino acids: CASSSRDRILYNEQFF. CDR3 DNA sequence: TGTGCCAGCAGCTCTCGCGACAGGATCCTATACAATGAGCAGTTCTTC.

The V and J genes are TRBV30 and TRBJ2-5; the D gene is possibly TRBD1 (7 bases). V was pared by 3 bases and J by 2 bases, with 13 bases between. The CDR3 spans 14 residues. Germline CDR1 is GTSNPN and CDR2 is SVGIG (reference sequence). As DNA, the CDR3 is TGTGCCTGGAGCCAGGGGGGCTCTCAAGAGACCCAGTACTTC. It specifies CAWSQGGSQETQYF. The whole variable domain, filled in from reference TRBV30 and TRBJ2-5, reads SQTIHQWPATLVQPVGSPLSLECTVEGTSNPNLYWYRQAAGRGLQLLFYSVGIGQISSEVPQNLSASRPQDRQFILSSKKLLLSDSGFYLCAWSQGGSQETQYFGPGTRLLVL.

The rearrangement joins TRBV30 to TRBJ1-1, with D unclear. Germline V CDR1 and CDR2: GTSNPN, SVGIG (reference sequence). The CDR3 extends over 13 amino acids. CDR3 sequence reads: CAESGMGNTEAFF. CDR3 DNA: TGTGCAGAATCGGGGATGGGGAACACTGAAGCTTTCTTT.

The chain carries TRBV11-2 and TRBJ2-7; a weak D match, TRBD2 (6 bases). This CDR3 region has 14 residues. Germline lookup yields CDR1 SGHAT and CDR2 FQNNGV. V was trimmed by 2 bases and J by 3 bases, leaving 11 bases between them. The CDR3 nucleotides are TGTGCCAGCAGCTTAACCGGGACTCACTACGAGCAGTACTTC. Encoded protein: CASSLTGTHYEQYF. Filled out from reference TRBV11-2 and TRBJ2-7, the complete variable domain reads EAGVAQSPRYKIIEKRQSVAFWCNPISGHATLYWYQQILGQGPKLLIQFQNNGVVDDSQLPKDRFSAERLKGVDSTLKIQPAKLEDSAVYLCASSLTGTHYEQYFGPGTRLTVT.

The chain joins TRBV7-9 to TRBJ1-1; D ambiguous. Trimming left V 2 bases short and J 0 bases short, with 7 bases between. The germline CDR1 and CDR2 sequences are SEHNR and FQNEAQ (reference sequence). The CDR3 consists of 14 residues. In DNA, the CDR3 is TGTGCCAGCAGCTTAAGGGCTGTGAACACTGAAGCTTTCTTT. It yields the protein CASSLRAVNTEAFF.

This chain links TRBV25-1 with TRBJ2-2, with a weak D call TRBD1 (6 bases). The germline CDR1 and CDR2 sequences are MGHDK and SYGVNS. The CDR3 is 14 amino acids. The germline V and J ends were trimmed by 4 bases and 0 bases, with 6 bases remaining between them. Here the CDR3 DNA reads TGTGCCAGCAGTGGGACAGCGAACACCGGGGAGCTGTTTTTT. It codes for CASSGTANTGELFF.

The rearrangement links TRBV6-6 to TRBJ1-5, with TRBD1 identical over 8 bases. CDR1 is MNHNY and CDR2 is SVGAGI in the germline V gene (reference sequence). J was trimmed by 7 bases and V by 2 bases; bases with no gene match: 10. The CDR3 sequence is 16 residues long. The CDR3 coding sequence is TGTGCCAGCAGTTACACATCAGGACAGGGTGGCCAGCCCCAGCATTTT. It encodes CASSYTSGQGGQPQHF.

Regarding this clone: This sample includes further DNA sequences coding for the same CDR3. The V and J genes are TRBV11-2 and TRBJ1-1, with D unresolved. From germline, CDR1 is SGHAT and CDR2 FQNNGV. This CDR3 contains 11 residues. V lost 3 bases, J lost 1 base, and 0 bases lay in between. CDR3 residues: CASSLNTEAFF. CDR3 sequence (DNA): TGTGCCAGCAGCTTGAACACTGAAGCTTTCTTT.

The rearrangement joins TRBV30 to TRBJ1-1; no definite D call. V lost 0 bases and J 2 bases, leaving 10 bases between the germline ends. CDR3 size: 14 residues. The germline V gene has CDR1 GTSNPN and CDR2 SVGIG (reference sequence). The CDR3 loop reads CAWSVDWRNTEAFF. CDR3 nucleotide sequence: TGTGCCTGGAGTGTAGATTGGCGCAACACTGAAGCTTTCTTT.

The CDR3 DNA is TGTGCCAGCAGCTTAGGACGAAACTACGAGCAGTACTTC. Translation gives CASSLGRNYEQYF. V and J are TRBV7-8 and TRBJ2-7, with no clear D. The V gene lost 1 base and the J gene lost 3 bases, with 7 bases spanning the gap. Germline CDR1 reads SGHVS; CDR2 reads FQNEAQ. This CDR3 is 13 amino acids long.

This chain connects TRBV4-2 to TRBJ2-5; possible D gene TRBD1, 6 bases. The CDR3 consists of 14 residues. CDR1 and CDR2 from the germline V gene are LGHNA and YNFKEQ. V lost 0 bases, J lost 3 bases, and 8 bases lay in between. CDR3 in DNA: TGTGCCAGCAGCCAAGACGGGACAAAAGAGACCCAGTACTTC. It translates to CASSQDGTKETQYF.

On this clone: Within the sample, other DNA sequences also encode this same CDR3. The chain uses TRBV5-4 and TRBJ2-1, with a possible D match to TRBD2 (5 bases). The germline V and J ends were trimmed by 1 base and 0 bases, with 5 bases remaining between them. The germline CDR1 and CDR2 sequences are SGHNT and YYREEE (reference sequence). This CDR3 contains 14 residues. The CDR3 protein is CASSLTSSYNEQFF. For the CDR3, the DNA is TGTGCCAGCAGCTTGACTAGCTCCTACAATGAGCAGTTCTTC.

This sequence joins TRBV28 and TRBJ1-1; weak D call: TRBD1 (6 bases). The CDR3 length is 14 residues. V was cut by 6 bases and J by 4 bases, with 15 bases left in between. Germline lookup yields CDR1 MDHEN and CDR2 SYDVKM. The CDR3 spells CASSPPNRATEAFF. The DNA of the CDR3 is TGTGCCAGCAGCCCACCAAACAGGGCCACTGAAGCTTTCTTT.

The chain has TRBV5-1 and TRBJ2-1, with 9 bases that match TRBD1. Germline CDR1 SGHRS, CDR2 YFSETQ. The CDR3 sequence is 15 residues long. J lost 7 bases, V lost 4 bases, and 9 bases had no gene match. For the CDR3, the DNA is TGCGCCAGCAGCATTAGGACAGGGGCGATTAATGAGCAGTTCTTC. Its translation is CASSIRTGAINEQFF.

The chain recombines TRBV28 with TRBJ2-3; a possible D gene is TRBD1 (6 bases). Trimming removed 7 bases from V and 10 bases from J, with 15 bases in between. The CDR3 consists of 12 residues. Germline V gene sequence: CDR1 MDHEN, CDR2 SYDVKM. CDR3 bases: TGTGCCAGCAATTCACAGGGAACGGCGCAGTATTTT. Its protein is CASNSQGTAQYF.

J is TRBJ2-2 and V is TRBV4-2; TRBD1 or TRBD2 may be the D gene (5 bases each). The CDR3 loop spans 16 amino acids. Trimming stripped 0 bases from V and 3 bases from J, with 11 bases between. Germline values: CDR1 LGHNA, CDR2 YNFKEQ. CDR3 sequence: CASSQETGRYTGELFF. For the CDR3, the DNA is TGTGCCAGCAGCCAAGAGACGGGACGTTACACCGGGGAGCTGTTTTTT.

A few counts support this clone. CDR3 sequence: CASSPRDRVDTEAFF. The CDR3 DNA reads TGCGCCAGCAGCCCGAGGGACAGGGTGGACACTGAAGCTTTCTTT. The rearrangement uses TRBV5-1 and TRBJ1-1, with 9 bases aligning to TRBD1. Germline loops: CDR1 SGHRS, CDR2 YFSETQ. The CDR3 covers 15 residues. V trimming: 4 bases; J trimming: 3 bases; junction bases outside the gene matches: 7.

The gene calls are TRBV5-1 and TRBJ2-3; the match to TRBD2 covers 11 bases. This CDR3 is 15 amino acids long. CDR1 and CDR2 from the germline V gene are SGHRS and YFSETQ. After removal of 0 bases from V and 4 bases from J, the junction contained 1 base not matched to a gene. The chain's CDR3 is CASSLALAGADTQYF. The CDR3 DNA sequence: TGCGCCAGCAGCTTGGCACTAGCGGGAGCAGATACGCAGTATTTT.